Listed here is a single TCR beta chain. These data originate in a study of blood T cell repertoires in COVID-19. Study overall: The United States, Italy and Spain supplied acute and convalescent COVID-19 samples. The cDNA or gDNA used as material had been derived from T cells, B-cell-depleted T cells, or PBMCs.

V gave up 4 bases and J gave up 4 bases; unmatched junction bases: 8. This CDR3 contains 14 residues. Germline V gene sequence: CDR1 SGHRS, CDR2 YFSETQ. Original processing methods: It was from reference gene primer amplification that nucleated cell counts were estimated. Profiling relied on immunoSEQ multiplex PCR, and the TCRdb table lists in-frame clones only, not all of them. For V, J and clone size, that table is used; D and trimming come from the DNA. The sample carries around 140,000 clones, around 89% recorded once. V is TRBV5-1 and J is TRBJ2-7; 7 nucleotides align to TRBD1. The sample comprised peripheral blood. This TCR derives from a man aged 45-60 years with active or convalescent COVID-19. The CDR3 protein is CASSPEGTVYEQYF. The CDR3 nucleotides are TGCGCCAGCAGCCCGGAAGGGACAGTATACGAGCAGTACTTC.